The following is a T cell receptor beta chain sequence with its context. This CDR3 has 15 residues. The germline V gene has CDR1 SGHTA and CDR2 FQGNSA. V was cut by 1 base and J by 4 bases, with 13 bases left in between. This record belongs to a study of blood T cell repertoires in COVID-19. Study details: T cells, B-cell-depleted T cells, or PBMCs provided the cDNA or gDNA that served as material.

In the study's own analysis: Nucleated cell counts were estimated from reference gene primer amplification. Clones were read by immunoSEQ multiplex PCR, and TCRdb kept only the in-frame ones, dropping some. V, J and clone size were drawn from that table, and D and trimming were deduced from the DNA. Of 250,000 to 350,000 clones listed, 80% to 90% are singletons. Input material: peripheral blood. V is TRBV7-2 and J is TRBJ1-2; D is possibly TRBD1 (6 bases). This TCR was sampled from a man aged 18 to 30 who had recovered from COVID-19. CDR3 amino acids: CASSLGGLGSYGYTF. The CDR3 bases are TGTGCCAGCAGCTTAGGGGGGCTGGGATCCTATGGCTACACCTTC.